This T cell receptor (beta chain) was profiled in a study of blood T cells in healthy people across ages. Looked up from germline, CDR1 is SGHTA and CDR2 is FQGNSA. CDR3 size: 15 residues. Trimming took off 2 bases at V and 5 bases at J, with 15 bases between the two ends. Primers used in a second PCR of roughly 6 to 12 cycles were a sample-barcoded 5' primer and a J-beta primer mix. TCRdb re-called the 5' RACE reads with MiXCR, one entry per CDR3 protein. Of about 930,000 distinct CDR3 sequences in the sample, 25% to 35% are singletons; the top ten hold about 9.4%. This clonotype was recorded a few times. Another study also made use of these data, one on T cells of mothers and their children. That work contributes: Regardless of relatedness, pairs show thymic selection shaping TCR recombination output in a similar manner.

Sample: blood. The receptor comes from a woman in her forties in good health. The chain carries TRBV7-2 and TRBJ2-5; tentatively, D is TRBD2 (5 bases). The DNA for the CDR3 is TGTGCCAGCAGCTTACGGAGCGGTACGGCGGAGACCCAGTACTTC. Its protein is CASSLRSGTAETQYF.